This T cell receptor beta chain was obtained from a study of technical replicates of blood from several donors. Trimming cost V 4 bases and J 7 bases; bases outside gene matches: 6. Looked up from germline, CDR1 is LNHDA and CDR2 is SQIVND (reference sequence). This CDR3 has 14 residues. Measured with immunoSEQ multiplex PCR; TCRdb has only the in-frame clones, and not every one. The sample records more than 90,000 clones, 90% to 96% being singletons. Sequencing used T cells isolated from PBMCs. This clonotype was sampled from a human donor in good health. This sequence joins TRBV19 and TRBJ1-2, with 10 bases that match TRBD1. In DNA form, the CDR3 reads TGTGCCAGTAGTACCGCCGGGACAGGGGTTGGCTACACCTTC. It specifies CASSTAGTGVGYTF.